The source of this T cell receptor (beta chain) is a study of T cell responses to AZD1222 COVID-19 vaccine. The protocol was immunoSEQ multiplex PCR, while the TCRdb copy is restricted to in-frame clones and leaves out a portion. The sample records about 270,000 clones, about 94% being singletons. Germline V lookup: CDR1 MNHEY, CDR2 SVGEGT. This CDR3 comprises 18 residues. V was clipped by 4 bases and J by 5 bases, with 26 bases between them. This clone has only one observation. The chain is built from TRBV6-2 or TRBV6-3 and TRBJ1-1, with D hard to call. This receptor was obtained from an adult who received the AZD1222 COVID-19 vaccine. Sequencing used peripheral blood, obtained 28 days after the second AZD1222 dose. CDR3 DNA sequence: TGTGCCAGCAGTTCTTACGCCGGTATTGTGGGGTCTGGTACTGAAGCTTTCTTT. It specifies CASSSYAGIVGSGTEAFF.